The 13 T cell receptor beta chains given below trace back to one sample, sequenced in a study of T cells in Graves' hyperthyroidism and ophthalmopathy. Amplification yielded TCR beta CDR3 regions, with RNA transcripts as the source. When the TCR CDR3 underwent first-round RT-PCR, the HTBI primer set was used. TCRdb redid the calling of the multiplex PCR reads with MiXCR, one entry per CDR3 protein. The table has about 610,000 distinct CDR3 sequences, roughly 15% seen once. Sequencing was performed on blood. These receptors were obtained from a woman in her thirties or forties with Graves' ophthalmopathy.

This sequence joins TRBV12-3 or TRBV12-4 and TRBJ2-5; D possibly corresponds to TRBD1 (5 bases). The V end lost 4 bases, the J end lost 6 bases, and 9 bases lay between the germline ends. The CDR3 extends over 12 amino acids. Here the CDR3 reads CASSSGSQTQYF. The CDR3 nucleotides read TGTGCCAGCAGTTCAGGGTCTCAGACCCAGTACTTC.

This clonotype occurred a few times. The chain links TRBV7-2 to TRBJ2-5; no reliable D call. This CDR3 has 14 amino acids. V was pared by 1 base and J by 5 bases, with 11 bases between. Germline CDR1 is SGHTA and CDR2 is FQGNSA. CDR3 in amino acids: CASSLVAPHETQYF. DNA for the CDR3: TGTGCCAGCAGCTTAGTGGCGCCCCACGAGACCCAGTACTTC. The variable domain in full, with the rest retrieved from reference TRBV7-2 and TRBJ2-5, is GAGVSQSPSNKVTEKGKDVELRCDPISGHTALYWYRQSLGQGLEFLIYFQGNSAPDKSGLPSDRFSAERTGGSVSTLTIQRTQQEDSAVYLCASSLVAPHETQYFGPGTRLLVL.

This clonotype was counted ten times or more. The V gene is TRBV3-1, the J gene TRBJ1-4; D is possibly TRBD1 (6 bases). This CDR3 region has 17 residues. Trimming stripped 0 bases from V and 0 bases from J, with 11 bases between. The germline V gene encodes CDR1 LGHDT and CDR2 YNNKEL (reference sequence). CDR3 protein: CASSQDHRAATNEKLFF. CDR3 DNA sequence: TGTGCCAGCAGCCAAGATCACAGGGCGGCAACTAATGAAAAACTGTTTTTT.

V and J are TRBV20-1 and TRBJ2-5; TRBD1 matches at 7 bases. Germline values: CDR1 DFQATT, CDR2 SNEGSKA (reference sequence). This CDR3 spans 15 amino acids. The CDR3 sequence: CSASGTAINQETQYF. The CDR3 nucleotides are TGCAGCGCTTCCGGGACAGCCATAAACCAAGAGACCCAGTACTTC.

This chain uses TRBV5-1 with TRBJ1-1; D uncertain. The germline gives CDR1 SGHRS, CDR2 YFSETQ. CDR3 length equals 14 residues. Trimming stripped 3 bases from V and 6 bases from J, with 15 bases between. In DNA form, the CDR3 reads TGCGCCAGCAGCTCTCGGGCGGAGGGTGCTGAAGCTTTCTTT. Protein: CASSSRAEGAEAFF.

This clonotype was recorded a few times. This sequence may be a read error, since a much larger clone differs from it by one base. The chain links TRBV28 to TRBJ2-5, with TRBD1 matching over 7 bases. From germline, CDR1 is MDHEN and CDR2 SYDVKM. This CDR3 region has 18 residues. Trimming at V came to 7 bases and at J to 2 bases, leaving 19 bases not matched to a gene. This chain's CDR3 is CASNSGVHPEQGQETQYF. The CDR3 region has the DNA TGTGCCAGCAATTCCGGGGTCCACCCTGAACAGGGGCAAGAGACCCAGTACTTC.

This clonotype was counted ten times or more. The chain recombines TRBV18 with TRBJ1-1, with no clear D. This CDR3 contains 12 residues. The V and J ends lost 3 bases and 6 bases respectively, with 8 bases between them. CDR1 and CDR2 from the germline V gene are KGHSH and LQKENI. The CDR3 region is CASSPLSAEAFF. CDR3 DNA: TGTGCCAGCTCACCTCTCTCGGCTGAAGCTTTCTTT.

This clonotype was seen at least ten times. The chain carries TRBV30 and TRBJ2-7, with 8 bases identical to TRBD1. V dropped 0 bases and J dropped 3; count of bases not matched to a gene: 4. The CDR3 runs to 14 residues. CDR1 and CDR2 (germline): GTSNPN, SVGIG (reference sequence). The CDR3 reads CAWSVPGQGYEQYF. CDR3 coding DNA: TGTGCCTGGAGTGTGCCAGGACAGGGCTACGAGCAGTACTTC.

This clonotype was seen ten or more times. This chain links TRBV5-5 with TRBJ2-1; D not resolved. This CDR3 comprises 12 residues. Per germline, CDR1 SGHKS and CDR2 YYEKEE (reference sequence). Trimming shortened V by 4 bases and J by 13 bases, and 15 bases separated the two germline ends. For the CDR3, the DNA is TGTGCCAGCAGCCCCTGGACCCAAGCACAGTTCTTC. Its protein is CASSPWTQAQFF.

This clonotype was picked up a small number of times. The CDR3 DNA sequence: TGTGCCACCTCGGGACTAGCGGGGGGCGCCCAGTACTTC. Translating it yields CATSGLAGGAQYF. The chain employs TRBV28 and TRBJ2-5; 15 bases are shared with TRBD2. CDR3 size: 13 residues. The J segment lost 9 bases and the V segment lost 10 bases, leaving 6 bases of the junction unmatched. Looked up from germline, CDR1 is MDHEN and CDR2 is SYDVKM.

This clonotype came up many times. This chain connects TRBV12-3 or TRBV12-4 to TRBJ2-2; 7 nucleotides agree with TRBD1. Losses at the gene ends were 6 bases for V and 1 base for J; bases not matched to a gene: 11. The CDR3 contains 17 residues. The CDR3 region has the DNA TGTGCCAGCAGCCTTTGGCAGGGGGATTTGAACACCGGGGAGCTGTTTTTT. Its protein is CASSLWQGDLNTGELFF.

This clonotype was seen at least ten times. V and J are TRBV12-3 or TRBV12-4 and TRBJ2-7, with D perhaps matching TRBD2 (6 bases). V lost 5 bases to trimming and J lost 5 bases, with 10 bases between them. The CDR3 is 12 residues long. CDR3 in DNA: TGTGCCAGCAGTCTTTGGGGGGACGAGCAGTACTTC. Its protein is CASSLWGDEQYF.

V is TRBV5-1 and J is TRBJ1-6, with 7 bases that match TRBD1. CDR1 is SGHRS, CDR2 YFSETQ, per germline. The junction had 5 bases not matched to a gene; V was cut back by 3 bases and J by 5 bases. The CDR3 runs to 15 residues. CDR3 coding DNA: TGCGCCAGCAGCTCGGCGACAGGGAATAATTCACCCCTCCACTTT. As protein: CASSSATGNNSPLHF.